These 2 T cell receptor beta chains came from one sample sequenced in a study of blood T cells in healthy people across ages. Using a J-beta primer mix together with a sample-barcoded 5' primer, a second PCR was run for roughly 7 to 12 cycles. One entry per CDR3 protein results from TCRdb running MiXCR on the 5' RACE reads. The sample includes 650,000 to 1,000,000 distinct CDR3 sequences, roughly 34% of them seen just once. Sequencing was carried out using blood. The receptors come from a man aged 18 to 30 in good health.

This clonotype was counted between two and nine times. V is TRBV9 and J is TRBJ2-5; 9 bases agree with TRBD1. There are 17 residues in the CDR3. The trim removed 4 bases at V and 11 bases at J, leaving 21 bases unmatched. Germline V gives CDR1 SGDLS, CDR2 YYNGEE. The CDR3 here is CASSFPTTGGSSNEQYF. The CDR3 nucleotides read TGTGCCAGCAGCTTTCCTACGACAGGGGGAAGTAGTAATGAGCAGTACTTC.

This clonotype was recorded many times. The rearrangement links TRBV29-1 to TRBJ2-3; D ambiguous. This CDR3 has 11 residues. CDR1 is SQVTM and CDR2 is ANQGSEA in the germline V gene. V was cut by 5 bases and J by 4 bases, with 7 bases left in between. As DNA, the CDR3 is TGCAGCGTTCCGAACCCAGATACGCAGTATTTT. This gives the protein CSVPNPDTQYF.